The clone carrying this TCR beta chain was picked up many times. Time point noted: after trial treatment. The treatment: LDRT plus nivolumab, ipilimumab, low-dose cyclophosphamide and aspirin (RACIN trial). Low-dose radiotherapy and low-dose cyclophosphamide, together with aspirin, ipilimumab and nivolumab, were given to donors. Gene-specific TRAV and TRBV primers were used for first-strand cDNA, covering alpha and beta chains. The authors ran 15 to 20 PCR cycles to amplify TCRs with a constant-region primer and V-primer adapter. Using its own MiXCR run on the reads, TCRdb lists one record per CDR3 protein. This table has around 80,000 distinct CDR3 sequences, over 15% appearing once. This entry belongs to a study of low-dose radiotherapy and immunotherapy resistance in tumors. Germline CDR1 is SGHDN and CDR2 is FVKESK. The length of the CDR3 is 14 residues. V lost 4 bases and J lost 0, with 10 bases in between.

This receptor was taken from a male donor with prostate cancer. The V gene is TRBV14, the J gene TRBJ2-7, with D uncertain. The sequenced sample was PBMCs, obtained after low-dose radiotherapy plus immunotherapy. CDR3 amino acids: CASSPDTYSYEQYF. The CDR3 DNA reads TGTGCCAGCAGCCCCGACACTTACTCCTACGAGCAGTACTTC. Full variable domain (rest looked up from reference TRBV14 and TRBJ2-7): EAGVTQFPSHSVIEKGQTVTLRCDPISGHDNLYWYRRVMGKEIKFLLHFVKESKQDESGMPNNRFLAERTGGTYSTLKVQPAELEDSGVYFCASSPDTYSYEQYFGPGTRLTVT.